Following are 5 T cell receptor beta chains from one sample sequenced in a study of cytomegalovirus exposure and HLA in healthy donors. Primers for the PCR totalled 60 Vbeta and 13 Jbeta. The method was immunoSEQ multiplex PCR; TCRdb's version includes in-frame clones alone and lacks a portion of them. The profile shows 65,000 to 95,000 clones, around 77% of them singletons. Material: PBMCs. The origin of the receptors is a man aged 50 to 59 in good health and CMV-seronegative.

The chain joins TRBV7-2 to TRBJ2-3, with D maybe TRBD1 (6 bases). This CDR3 contains 15 residues. Germline V lookup: CDR1 SGHTA, CDR2 FQGNSA. With 5 bases removed from V and 7 bases from J, the gap between germline ends came to 19 bases. The CDR3 loop is CASSPGDGSRNTQYF. In DNA, the CDR3 is TGTGCCAGCAGCCCAGGGGACGGCTCCCGAAATACGCAGTATTTT. The whole variable domain, filled in from reference TRBV7-2 and TRBJ2-3, reads GAGVSQSPSNKVTEKGKDVELRCDPISGHTALYWYRQSLGQGLEFLIYFQGNSAPDKSGLPSDRFSAERTGGSVSTLTIQRTQQEDSAVYLCASSPGDGSRNTQYFGPGTRLTVL.

J is TRBJ1-1 and V is TRBV7-2; D is unresolved. The CDR3 loop spans 18 amino acids. Deletions cut 7 bases from V and 2 bases from J, with 26 bases between. Per the germline V gene, CDR1 is SGHTA and CDR2 is FQGNSA. The DNA of the CDR3 is TGTGCCAGCACCCCAACCTGGACTTCTCCCTACGCCAACACTGAAGCTTTCTTT. It yields the protein CASTPTWTSPYANTEAFF. Complete variable domain (other parts from reference TRBV7-2 and TRBJ1-1): GAGVSQSPSNKVTEKGKDVELRCDPISGHTALYWYRQSLGQGLEFLIYFQGNSAPDKSGLPSDRFSAERTGGSVSTLTIQRTQQEDSAVYLCASTPTWTSPYANTEAFFGQGTRLTVV.

The V gene is TRBV6-1, the J gene TRBJ1-4; D ambiguous. V was clipped by 3 bases and J by 5 bases, with 13 bases between them. This CDR3 is built from 15 residues. CDR1 and CDR2 (germline): MNHNS, SASEGT. This chain's CDR3 is CASSEMVGRNEKLFF. For the CDR3, the DNA is TGTGCCAGCAGTGAGATGGTCGGGAGGAATGAAAAACTGTTTTTT.

This clone was counted a single time. The V and J genes are TRBV11-2 and TRBJ2-1, with 11 nucleotides matching TRBD2. The V and J ends lost 5 bases and 8 bases, in that order; junction bases with no gene match: 8. This CDR3 region has 15 residues. Germline V lookup: CDR1 SGHAT, CDR2 FQNNGV. CDR3 sequence reads: CASSPASGGIYEQFF. The CDR3 coding sequence is TGTGCCAGCAGCCCCGCTAGCGGGGGGATATATGAGCAGTTCTTC.

This sequence joins TRBV5-1 and TRBJ2-3; D gene uncertain. Per the germline V gene, CDR1 is SGHRS and CDR2 is YFSETQ. There are 16 residues in the CDR3. The V gene lost 3 bases and the J gene lost 6 bases, with 20 bases spanning the gap. The CDR3, as DNA: TGCGCCAGCAGCTCCATCCAGGCCGGTGCTGGCGATACGCAGTATTTT. Encoded protein: CASSSIQAGAGDTQYF. Combining the CDR3 with reference TRBV5-1 and TRBJ2-3 gives the whole variable domain KAGVTQTPRYLIKTRGQQVTLSCSPISGHRSVSWYQQTPGQGLQFLFEYFSETQRNKGNFPGRFSGRQFSNSRSEMNVSTLELGDSALYLCASSSIQAGAGDTQYFGPGTRLTVL.